What follows are 23 T cell receptor beta chains derived from one specimen sequenced in a study of technical replicates of blood from a few donors. Repertoires were generated with immunoSEQ multiplex PCR, while TCRdb's copy carries only in-frame clones and drops some. The sample holds approximately 73,000 clones, around 94% seen once. Sequenced sample: T cells isolated from PBMCs. These receptors were collected from a human donor in good health.

J is TRBJ2-1 and V is TRBV11-2; perhaps TRBD2 as D (5 bases). Trimming stripped 3 bases from V and 0 bases from J, with 6 bases between. The CDR3 spans 14 residues. Germline lookup yields CDR1 SGHAT and CDR2 FQNNGV. For the CDR3, the DNA is TGTGCCAGCAGCTTGGGGAGCTCCTACAATGAGCAGTTCTTC. It translates to CASSLGSSYNEQFF.

The gene calls are TRBV27 and TRBJ2-4; D is possibly TRBD1 (6 bases). This CDR3 is 15 amino acids long. V dropped 2 bases and J dropped 1 base, with 9 bases sitting between them. Per the germline V gene, CDR1 is MNHEY and CDR2 is SMNVEV (reference sequence). This CDR3 reads CASSLLQGAKNIQYF. The CDR3 bases are TGTGCCAGCAGTTTACTACAGGGCGCCAAAAACATTCAGTACTTC.

This CDR3 reads CASSSASGRAWYEQYF. The DNA of the CDR3 is TGTGCCAGCAGTTCTGCTAGCGGGAGGGCCTGGTACGAGCAGTACTTC. The genes are TRBV6-6 and TRBJ2-7; 12 bases align to TRBD2. Germline V lookup: CDR1 MNHNY, CDR2 SVGAGI (reference sequence). Trimming cost V 4 bases and J 4 bases; bases outside gene matches: 8. The CDR3 sequence is 16 residues long.

The V and J genes are TRBV11-2 and TRBJ1-5, with a weak D call TRBD1 (5 bases). The CDR3 totals 13 residues. The V gene lost 2 bases and the J gene lost 7 bases, with 9 bases spanning the gap. CDR1 is SGHAT, CDR2 FQNNGV, per germline. CDR3 in amino acids: CASSLWGDQPQHF. The CDR3 nucleotides read TGTGCCAGCAGCTTATGGGGGGACCAGCCCCAGCATTTT.

The rearrangement uses TRBV7-8 and TRBJ2-7; weak D call: TRBD1 (5 bases). Germline values: CDR1 SGHVS, CDR2 FQNEAQ. The CDR3 consists of 15 residues. V gave up 1 base and J gave up 3 bases, with 13 bases separating them. The DNA of the CDR3 is TGTGCCAGCAGCTTAGTCCCAGGGCCCAGCTACGAGCAGTACTTC. As protein: CASSLVPGPSYEQYF.

This chain connects TRBV6-1 to TRBJ1-1, with D perhaps TRBD1 (5 bases). Trimming pared 6 bases from V and 4 bases from J, leaving 15 bases between. Germline CDR1 MNHNS, CDR2 SASEGT. The CDR3 consists of 14 residues. In DNA, the CDR3 is TGTGCCAGCAGCAACTCGGTCGGGGGCACTGAAGCTTTCTTT. It translates to CASSNSVGGTEAFF.

The chain uses TRBV23-1 and TRBJ1-2; 7 bases are a match to TRBD1. TRBV23-1 is an ORF, with its function uncertain. The CDR3 loop spans 14 amino acids. Losses at the gene ends were 4 bases for V and 0 bases for J; bases not matched to a gene: 2. CDR3 DNA sequence: TGCGCCAGCAGTCGAACAGGGGCTAACTATGGCTACACCTTC. It specifies CASSRTGANYGYTF.

The chain couples TRBV28 to TRBJ2-7; 9 bases are a match to TRBD1. Germline assignment: CDR1 MDHEN and CDR2 SYDVKM. This CDR3 contains 15 residues. With V trimmed by 5 bases and J by 5 bases, 10 bases remained unmatched. In DNA, the CDR3 is TGTGCCAGCAGTCTCGTCGGGACAGGGAGGGACGAGCAGTACTTC. Residues: CASSLVGTGRDEQYF.

The chain employs TRBV6-4 and TRBJ2-2; 9 bases fit TRBD2. CDR1 MRHNA and CDR2 SNTAGT come from the germline V gene. The ends lost 0 bases at V and 0 bases at J; junction bases unmatched: 2. The CDR3 contains 17 residues. CDR3 sequence reads: CASSDSSGRSNTGELFF. The CDR3 nucleotides read TGTGCCAGCAGTGACTCTAGCGGGAGATCGAACACCGGGGAGCTGTTTTTT.

V gene TRBV4-1 combines with J gene TRBJ1-2; D remains unclear. The CDR3 is made up of 14 amino acids. Germline V CDR1 and CDR2: MGHRA, YSYEKL. V was pared by 1 base and J by 4 bases, with 10 bases between. CDR3 DNA sequence: TGCGCCAGCAGCCAAGTAATGCCGAGCTATGGCTACACCTTC. Translation: CASSQVMPSYGYTF.

The rearrangement links TRBV9 to TRBJ2-1; a possible D gene is TRBD2 (5 bases). V was pared by 0 bases and J by 4 bases, with 17 bases between. This CDR3 has 17 residues. Germline V gives CDR1 SGDLS, CDR2 YYNGEE. This CDR3 is CASSVALRELGYNEQFF. As DNA, the CDR3 is TGTGCCAGCAGCGTAGCTTTAAGGGAACTAGGGTACAATGAGCAGTTCTTC. The variable domain in full, with the rest retrieved from reference TRBV9 and TRBJ2-1, is DSGVTQTPKHLITATGQRVTLRCSPRSGDLSVYWYQQSLDQGLQFLIQYYNGEERAKGNILERFSAQQFPDLHSELNLSSLELGDSALYFCASSVALRELGYNEQFFGPGTRLTVL.

This chain joins TRBV7-9 and TRBJ1-1, with D unclear. The CDR3 extends over 12 amino acids. Germline CDR1 and CDR2: SEHNR and FQNEAQ (reference sequence). The V end lost 7 bases, the J end lost 6 bases, and 12 bases lay between the germline ends. CDR3 sequence (DNA): TGTGCCAGCATCCCCAGAACATCTGAAGCTTTCTTT. The encoded protein is CASIPRTSEAFF.

V is TRBV18 and J is TRBJ2-2; 7 positions match TRBD1. CDR1 and CDR2 from the germline V gene are KGHSH and LQKENI. J lost 5 bases, V lost 0 bases, and 6 bases had no gene match. CDR3 length: 16 amino acids. DNA of the CDR3: TGTGCCAGCTCACCACCGAATAGGGGGCAAACCGGGGAGCTGTTTTTT. This codes for CASSPPNRGQTGELFF.

A single count supports this clone. V is TRBV10-1 and J is TRBJ2-1; TRBD2 might be the D (6 bases). V lost 7 bases to trimming and J lost 4 bases, with 17 bases between them. The CDR3 extends over 15 amino acids. CDR1 and CDR2 (germline): WNHNN, SYGVQD (reference sequence). The CDR3 region has the DNA TGCGCCAGCAAACCTACCAGCGGGCCTTACAATGAGCAGTTCTTC. Its translation: CASKPTSGPYNEQFF.

The CDR3 coding sequence is TGCGCCAGCAGCCAAGGGACTCGAGACTACGAGCAGTACTTC. The encoded protein is CASSQGTRDYEQYF. The chain has TRBV4-1 and TRBJ2-7; D possibly corresponds to TRBD2 (5 bases). Germline CDR1 is MGHRA and CDR2 is YSYEKL. The CDR3 is 14 amino acids. Between the trimmed V and J ends, which lost 1 base and 3 bases, there was a span of 10 bases.

The J gene is TRBJ1-2, the V gene TRBV10-3; D uncertain. Germline loops: CDR1 ENHRY, CDR2 SYGVKD. Trimming shortened V by 0 bases and J by 8 bases, and 13 bases separated the two germline ends. The CDR3 length is 14 residues. The chain's CDR3 is CAISESEESKGYTF. The CDR3 region has the DNA TGTGCCATCAGTGAGTCTGAGGAATCGAAAGGCTACACCTTC.

The chain employs TRBV30 and TRBJ2-3; no definite D call. Trimming removed 0 bases at V and 1 base at J, with 5 bases between. Germline lookup yields CDR1 GTSNPN and CDR2 SVGIG (reference sequence). The CDR3 has 13 amino acids. This CDR3 is CAWSVFGTDTQYF. The CDR3 DNA is TGTGCCTGGAGTGTATTCGGCACAGATACGCAGTATTTT. The full variable domain, in which reference TRBV30 and TRBJ2-3 provide the parts outside the CDR3, is SQTIHQWPATLVQPVGSPLSLECTVEGTSNPNLYWYRQAAGRGLQLLFYSVGIGQISSEVPQNLSASRPQDRQFILSSKKLLLSDSGFYLCAWSVFGTDTQYFGPGTRLTVL.

The J gene is TRBJ1-4, the V gene TRBV4-2; a possible D gene is TRBD1 (5 bases). This CDR3 contains 16 residues. V was clipped by 0 bases and J by 8 bases, with 16 bases between them. CDR1 is LGHNA, CDR2 YNFKEQ, per germline. The CDR3 DNA sequence: TGTGCCAGCAGCCAAGATCAAGACAGTCTCTACGAAAAACTGTTTTTT. Protein sequence: CASSQDQDSLYEKLFF.

V gene TRBV13 combines with J gene TRBJ2-1; D ambiguous. The germline V gene encodes CDR1 PRHDT and CDR2 FYEKMQ (reference sequence). Trimming stripped 5 bases from V and 0 bases from J, with 11 bases between. The CDR3 has 15 residues. Here the CDR3 DNA reads TGTGCCAGCAGCCCACTACCACACTCCTACAATGAGCAGTTCTTC. Protein product: CASSPLPHSYNEQFF.

The chain is built from TRBV29-1 and TRBJ1-3; the match to TRBD1 covers 8 bases. The CDR3 runs to 14 residues. Germline V gene sequence: CDR1 SQVTM, CDR2 ANQGSEA. V trimming: 4 bases; J trimming: 1 base; junction bases outside the gene matches: 3. CDR3 in DNA: TGCAGCGTTGTCAGGACAGGGTCTGGAAACACCATATATTTT. Protein: CSVVRTGSGNTIYF.

This clone was counted between two and nine times. The chain employs TRBV4-3 and TRBJ1-5; no reliable D call. V lost 0 bases and J 7 bases, leaving 16 bases between the germline ends. Germline CDR1 is LGHNA and CDR2 is YSLEER. The CDR3 is made up of 16 amino acids. The CDR3 is CASSQDLGQAHQPQHF. The CDR3 DNA follows: TGCGCCAGCAGCCAAGACTTGGGTCAGGCCCACCAGCCCCAGCATTTT.

The chain carries TRBV28 and TRBJ1-5; tentatively, D is TRBD1 (6 bases). V lost 7 bases, J lost 7 bases, and 20 bases lay in between. Germline CDR1 MDHEN, CDR2 SYDVKM. The CDR3 contains 15 residues. The CDR3 loop reads CASTFNAGARQPQHF. As DNA, the CDR3 is TGTGCCAGCACCTTCAATGCGGGGGCGAGACAGCCCCAGCATTTT. The full variable domain, its missing parts supplied by reference TRBV28 and TRBJ1-5, is DVKVTQSSRYLVKRTGEKVFLECVQDMDHENMFWYRQDPGLGLRLIYFSYDVKMKEKGDIPEGYSVSREKKERFSLILESASTNQTSMYLCASTFNAGARQPQHFGDGTRLSIL.

In DNA form, the CDR3 reads TGTGCCAGTAGTATGGATTGGGGGAGGCGGTCGGCGGATACTGAAGCTTTCTTT. Amino acids: CASSMDWGRRSADTEAFF. This sequence joins TRBV19 and TRBJ1-1; possible D gene TRBD1, 5 bases. Per the germline V gene, CDR1 is LNHDA and CDR2 is SQIVND (reference sequence). V lost 3 bases and J lost 5, with 25 bases in between. The CDR3 extends over 18 amino acids.